These 17 T cell receptor beta chains were all obtained from the same sample, sequenced in a study of T cell responses to AZD1222 COVID-19 vaccine (dated by TCRdb to about 2021). In the paper's terms, the time point label means: baseline before first vaccination. This sample's treatment or condition label indicates: meningococcal conjugate vaccine given as trial control. The library was obtained by the immunoSEQ multiplex PCR assay. The table comes from immuneACCESS by way of TCRdb, which keeps in-frame sequences with V and J called. Part of the clones is missing from these tables; in studies checked, under half for an unresolved V gene and the rest for unknown reasons. This sample holds approximately 120,000 clones; approximately 91% were observed only once. The top ten constitute around 13% of the sample. Specimen: peripheral blood, collected on day 0 of MenACWY control vaccination. Every receptor here comes from an adult in good health.

The rearrangement links TRBV7-9 to TRBJ1-1, with 9 positions matching TRBD1. V shed 5 bases, J shed 1 base, and the junction held 8 bases outside the gene matches. This CDR3 contains 16 residues. The germline CDR1 and CDR2 sequences are SEHNR and FQNEAQ (reference sequence). DNA for the CDR3: TGTGCCAGCAGCCTCACACCGGGACAGGGGAACACTGAAGCTTTCTTT. Translated: CASSLTPGQGNTEAFF.

For the CDR3, the DNA is TGTGCCAGCAGCCAAGATAATTACCGGGACAGCAACATGAACACTGAAGCTTTCTTT. Amino acid sequence: CASSQDNYRDSNMNTEAFF. V usage is TRBV4-2 and J usage is TRBJ1-1, with TRBD1 matching over 7 bases. Germline lookup yields CDR1 LGHNA and CDR2 YNFKEQ. This CDR3 is 19 amino acids long. V was pared by 0 bases and J by 0 bases, with 13 bases of the junction left unmatched.

The gene calls are TRBV2 and TRBJ1-1; 7 bases agree with TRBD1. The CDR3 extends over 16 amino acids. Per the germline V gene, CDR1 is SNHLY and CDR2 is FYNNEI. Trimming at V came to 7 bases and at J to 1 base, leaving 12 bases not matched to a gene. The CDR3 DNA reads TGTGCCAGCATCCCAGGGGGAGGGCAGGGGAACACTGAAGCTTTCTTT. Amino acid sequence: CASIPGGGQGNTEAFF.

The chain is built from TRBV10-3 and TRBJ1-2; 8 bases agree with TRBD1. V shed 7 bases, J shed 4 bases, and the junction held 5 bases outside the gene matches. CDR3 length equals 13 residues. Germline CDR1 is ENHRY and CDR2 is SYGVKD. CDR3: CAINDRGIYGYTF. CDR3 DNA: TGTGCCATCAACGACAGGGGTATCTATGGCTACACCTTC.

The chain links TRBV6-5 to TRBJ2-2, with D perhaps assigned TRBD1 or TRBD2 (5 bases each). CDR3 length: 15 residues. With 2 bases removed from V and 5 bases from J, the gap between germline ends came to 12 bases. CDR1 is MNHEY and CDR2 is SVGAGI in the germline V gene. The chain's CDR3 is CASSYEGSRTGELFF. In DNA, the CDR3 is TGTGCCAGCAGTTACGAGGGGTCGAGAACCGGGGAGCTGTTTTTT.

About this clone: In the same sample, other DNA sequences code for this CDR3. The chain joins TRBV28 to TRBJ1-1; D uncertain. This CDR3 contains 11 residues. V was cut by 2 bases and J by 8 bases, with 6 bases left in between. Germline V lookup: CDR1 MDHEN, CDR2 SYDVKM. The CDR3 loop is CASSLRGEAFF. The CDR3 DNA sequence: TGTGCCAGCAGTTTACGCGGGGAAGCTTTCTTT. Complete variable domain (other parts from reference TRBV28 and TRBJ1-1): DVKVTQSSRYLVKRTGEKVFLECVQDMDHENMFWYRQDPGLGLRLIYFSYDVKMKEKGDIPEGYSVSREKKERFSLILESASTNQTSMYLCASSLRGEAFFGQGTRLTVV.

This clone was observed a single time. The chain has TRBV11-3 and TRBJ2-3; 8 bases match TRBD2. Germline loops: CDR1 SGHNT, CDR2 YENEEA. CDR3 size: 16 residues. The trim removed 1 base at V and 2 bases at J, leaving 5 bases unmatched. This CDR3 reads CASSLGRGAFTDTQYF. CDR3 in DNA: TGTGCCAGCAGCTTAGGGCGGGGGGCCTTCACAGATACGCAGTATTTT.

This CDR3 reads CASSRSGRADTQYF. The CDR3 bases are TGTGCCAGCAGCCGGTCGGGGCGCGCCGATACGCAGTATTTT. The chain has TRBV3-1 (or the pseudogene TRBV3-2) and TRBJ2-3; D is possibly TRBD1 or TRBD2 (5 bases each). The germline gives CDR1 LGHDT, CDR2 YNNKEL (reference sequence). The length of the CDR3 is 14 residues. V was cut by 4 bases and J by 6 bases, with 14 bases left in between.

This chain joins TRBV28 and TRBJ1-1; D is unresolved. The CDR3 is 11 amino acids. Trimming took 8 bases from V and 2 from J, leaving 6 bases between them. Germline V lookup: CDR1 MDHEN, CDR2 SYDVKM. The CDR3 protein is CASVANTEAFF. The CDR3 DNA follows: TGTGCCAGCGTAGCTAACACTGAAGCTTTCTTT. The variable domain in full, with the rest retrieved from reference TRBV28 and TRBJ1-1, is DVKVTQSSRYLVKRTGEKVFLECVQDMDHENMFWYRQDPGLGLRLIYFSYDVKMKEKGDIPEGYSVSREKKERFSLILESASTNQTSMYLCASVANTEAFFGQGTRLTVV.

The chain combines TRBV29-1 with TRBJ2-2; D possibly uses TRBD1 or TRBD2 (5 bases each). Deletions cut 0 bases from V and 0 bases from J, with 8 bases between. The CDR3 is 15 residues long. From germline, CDR1 is SQVTM and CDR2 ANQGSEA. CDR3 loop: CSVEDGTTNTGELFF. As DNA, the CDR3 is TGCAGCGTTGAAGATGGGACGACGAACACCGGGGAGCTGTTTTTT.

Concerning this clone itself: At one end, the junction sequence differs from germline, possibly due to a read error. The V gene is TRBV7-3, the J gene TRBJ1-1, with D possibly TRBD1 on 5 matching bases. CDR1 is SGHTA, CDR2 FQGTGA, per germline. The CDR3 runs to 14 residues. CDR3 coding DNA: TGTGCCAGCAGCTTAATGGGGCAGGAGGGCCCCCCGCTCTTT. It specifies CASSLMGQEGPPLF.

This sequence joins TRBV28 and TRBJ1-2, with TRBD1 as a possible D gene (6 bases). The CDR3 contains 14 residues. The V gene lost 6 bases and the J gene lost 4 bases, with 15 bases spanning the gap. CDR1 is MDHEN, CDR2 SYDVKM, per germline. DNA of the CDR3: TGTGCCAGCAGACTGGAGGGGGGAAGCTATGGCTACACCTTC. Translation: CASRLEGGSYGYTF.

This rearrangement joins TRBV19 to TRBJ2-2; 9 nucleotides agree with TRBD2. The germline gives CDR1 LNHDA, CDR2 SQIVND (reference sequence). Unmatched junction bases numbered 5, after V lost 5 bases and J lost 4 bases. CDR3 length: 15 residues. As DNA, the CDR3 is TGTGCCAGTAGTCGGCGGGAGGGTGTCACCGGGGAGCTGTTTTTT. Its translation: CASSRREGVTGELFF.

The chain combines TRBV25-1 with TRBJ1-4; D gene unclear. The CDR3 sequence is 12 residues long. Trimming took 4 bases from V and 8 from J, leaving 8 bases between them. Looked up from germline, CDR1 is MGHDK and CDR2 is SYGVNS. As DNA, the CDR3 is TGTGCCAGCAGTGGTTTTTCGGAAAAACTGTTTTTT. It specifies CASSGFSEKLFF.

This clone was recorded once. CDR3 nucleotides: TGTGCCAGTAGTGCCGAGGGGAGCTCTGGGGCCAACGTCCTGACTTTC. Translating it yields CASSAEGSSGANVLTF. This chain connects TRBV19 to TRBJ2-6, with D possibly being TRBD1 or TRBD2 (5 bases each). CDR3 length: 16 amino acids. Trimming left V 5 bases short and J 0 bases short, with 11 bases between. The germline CDR1 and CDR2 sequences are LNHDA and SQIVND (reference sequence). Combining the CDR3 with reference TRBV19 and TRBJ2-6 gives the whole variable domain DGGITQSPKYLFRKEGQNVTLSCEQNLNHDAMYWYRQDPGQGLRLIYYSQIVNDFQKGDIAEGYSVSREKKESFPLTVTSAQKNPTAFYLCASSAEGSSGANVLTFGAGSRLTVL.

This chain links TRBV3-1 (or the pseudogene TRBV3-2) with TRBJ1-4; D unresolved. With 4 bases removed from V and 8 bases from J, the gap between germline ends came to 20 bases. The length of the CDR3 is 16 residues. Germline CDR1 reads LGHDT; CDR2 reads YNNKEL (reference sequence). CDR3 region: CASSPGQGGRREKLFF. The CDR3 DNA sequence: TGTGCCAGCAGCCCTGGCCAAGGAGGTCGTCGCGAAAAACTGTTTTTT.

CDR3 loop: CASSFQDNQPQHF. In DNA form, the CDR3 reads TGTGCCAGCAGCTTTCAGGACAATCAGCCCCAGCATTTT. The chain links TRBV7-8 to TRBJ1-5; no clear D. CDR3 length: 13 residues. V dropped 3 bases and J dropped 3 bases, with 6 bases sitting between them. Germline V lookup: CDR1 SGHVS, CDR2 FQNEAQ.